This T cell receptor (beta chain) is drawn from a study of blood T cell repertoires in COVID-19. Overall study context: The samples span acute and convalescent COVID-19 from the United States, Italy and Spain.

The germline V gene encodes CDR1 ENHRY and CDR2 SYGVKD. V was pared by 6 bases and J by 8 bases, with 8 bases of the junction left unmatched. The CDR3 is 13 amino acids. While infection was still active, Seattle patients were enrolled and then followed longitudinally. The method was immunoSEQ multiplex PCR; TCRdb's version includes in-frame clones alone and lacks a portion of them. This sample yields about 440,000 clones, of which 88% are seen a single time; over 10% belongs to the top ten. This chain joins TRBV10-3 and TRBJ1-1, with TRBD1 matching over 8 bases. This receptor was identified in a woman in her forties or fifties with COVID-19, enrolled during active disease. The material sequenced was peripheral blood. CDR3 amino acids: CAIRGRQGLEAFF. The CDR3 nucleotides are TGTGCCATCAGAGGACGACAGGGGTTAGAAGCTTTCTTT.